Listed below are T cell receptor beta chains from one sample, sequenced in a study of shared clonotypes between healthy human individuals. Profiled with immunoSEQ multiplex PCR; TCRdb holds only in-frame clones, not every one. The sample contains over a million clones, about 96% of which appear only once. The sample was naive CD4+ T cells sorted from blood. All receptors come from a man aged 25-45 years in good health. Each CDR3 is given with its conserved first and last residue. A D gene is named only where the DNA matches it firmly. Rows may omit the clone size; those that give it use once, few, many or a size class.

>15|.|TRBV10-2|.|TRBJ2-7
TGCGCCAGCAGCGGGGCCGGGGGACTGAACTACGAGCAGTACTTC
CASSGAGGLNYEQYF
>14|.|TRBV6-5|.|TRBJ2-4
TGTGCCAGCCTTAGAAGGGACGCCAAAAACATTCAGTACTTC
CASLRRDAKNIQYF
>13|.|TRBV6-6|.|TRBJ1-4
TGTGCCAGCAGCGACACGACATCGGAAAAACTGTTTTTT
CASSDTTSEKLFF
>13|.|TRBV9|.|TRBJ2-3
TGTGCCAGCAGCTTAACCACCACAGATACGCAGTATTTT
CASSLTTTDTQYF
>16|.|TRBV11-2|TRBD2|TRBJ2-5
TGTGCCAGCAGTAGGGTGACTAGCGGGAGCGGAGAGACCCAGTACTTC
CASSRVTSGSGETQYF
>14|.|TRBV5-1|.|TRBJ1-1
TGCGCCACCCGTAACGGGTTCAGGAACACTGAAGCTTTCTTT
CATRNGFRNTEAFF
>13|.|TRBV7-2|TRBD1|TRBJ2-4
TGTGCCAGCAGCTTAGATCCTGGACAGGTTGAGGACTTC
CASSLDPGQVEDF
>14|.|TRBV7-9|TRBD2|TRBJ2-7
TGTGCCAGCAGCTCCGCGGGGGTAACCTACGAGCAGTACTTC
CASSSAGVTYEQYF
>18|.|TRBV5-8|.|TRBJ2-1
TGTGCCAGCAGCTTGACAAGGCTTACTAGTGAAGTGTACAATGAGCAGTTCTTC
CASSLTRLTSEVYNEQFF
>15|.|TRBV19|.|TRBJ2-6
TGTGCCAGTAGTCCCTTTTTCTCTGGGGCCAACGTCCTGACTTTC
CASSPFFSGANVLTF
>15|once|TRBV4-1|.|TRBJ2-7
TGCGCCAGCAGCCAGATCCCTGGACGGGGCTACGAGCAGTACTTC
CASSQIPGRGYEQYF
>16|.|TRBV5-1|TRBD2|TRBJ2-3
TGCGCCAGCAGCCCGGGACTAGCGGGAGACACAGATACGCAGTATTTT
CASSPGLAGDTDTQYF
>16|.|TRBV10-2|TRBD2|TRBJ2-3
TGCGCCAGCGGATCACAGCGGGAATCGAAGACAGATACGCAGTATTTT
CASGSQRESKTDTQYF
>14|once|TRBV6-5|.|TRBJ1-1
TGTGCCAGCAGTTATGGGGGAAGGAACACTGAAGCTTTCTTT
CASSYGGRNTEAFF
>15|.|TRBV7-3|TRBD1|TRBJ1-1
TGTGCCAGCAGCCAATGGGACAGGGGGCGAACTGAAGCTTTCTTT
CASSQWDRGRTEAFF
>14|.|TRBV27|.|TRBJ1-4
TGTGCCAGCAGCAGCCGGGGACCGGGAGAAAAACTGTTTTTT
CASSSRGPGEKLFF